A single sample is the source of the 6 T cell receptor beta chains below, sequenced in a study of blood T cell repertoires in COVID-19. Clones were read by immunoSEQ multiplex PCR, and TCRdb kept only the in-frame ones, dropping some. The repertoire holds fewer than 400,000 clones, with nearly 90% as singletons. Sequenced material: PBMCs or T cells enriched from blood (not recorded which). These receptors came from a woman under 40 who had recovered from COVID-19.

The chain employs TRBV10-2 and TRBJ2-7; 11 bases are shared with TRBD1. Trimming took 6 bases from V and 7 from J; bases not matched to a gene: 11. Germline V lookup: CDR1 WSHSY, CDR2 SAAADI. This CDR3 is 15 amino acids long. Here the CDR3 reads CASRGGTGGLSEQYF. Here the CDR3 DNA reads TGCGCCAGCAGGGGGGGGACAGGGGGTTTGTCGGAGCAGTACTTC.

The chain links TRBV7-9 to TRBJ1-4; 8 bases agree with TRBD1. Germline V CDR1 and CDR2: SEHNR, FQNEAQ (reference sequence). This CDR3 region has 15 residues. Trimming cost V 5 bases and J 7 bases; bases outside gene matches: 9. DNA of the CDR3: TGTGCCAGCAGCCCAAACAGGGGGGTGGCTGAAAAACTGTTTTTT. Translating it yields CASSPNRGVAEKLFF.

The J gene is TRBJ2-6, the V gene TRBV3-1 (or the pseudogene TRBV3-2); no clear D. The CDR3 spans 14 residues. The V and J ends lost 4 bases and 1 base respectively, with 5 bases between them. CDR1 is LGHDT and CDR2 is YNNKEL in the germline V gene (reference sequence). This CDR3 reads CASSLSSGANVLTF. CDR3 bases: TGTGCCAGCAGCCTCTCTTCTGGGGCCAACGTCCTGACTTTC.

This chain connects TRBV7-3 to TRBJ2-5, with 12 bases aligning to TRBD1. After removal of 7 bases from V and 3 bases from J, the junction contained 9 bases not matched to a gene. In germline, CDR1 is SGHTA, CDR2 FQGTGA. CDR3 size: 16 residues. Here the CDR3 DNA reads TGTGCCAGCAACAAGGGACAGGGGGCCCCTAAAGAGACCCAGTACTTC. Translating it yields CASNKGQGAPKETQYF.

This chain links TRBV10-1 with TRBJ2-1, with 7 bases lining up with TRBD2. CDR1 is WNHNN, CDR2 SYGVQD, per germline (reference sequence). V gave up 6 bases and J gave up 5 bases; unmatched junction bases: 13. CDR3 size: 16 residues. In nucleotides, the CDR3 is TGCGCCAGCAGCCCTCGACTAGCAGGACGCAACAATGAGCAGTTCTTC. Residues: CASSPRLAGRNNEQFF.

The chain employs TRBV24-1 and TRBJ2-2; D may be TRBD2 (5 bases). Between the trimmed V and J ends, which lost 3 bases and 3 bases, there was a span of 13 bases. The CDR3 runs 16 residues. Germline V gene lookup returns CDR1 KGHDR and CDR2 SFDVKD. In nucleotides, the CDR3 is TGTGCCACCAGTGATGTGACGGGGTCACACACCGGGGAGCTGTTTTTT. Residues: CATSDVTGSHTGELFF.